This T cell receptor (beta chain) is drawn from a study of technical replicates of blood from a few donors. Using immunoSEQ multiplex PCR, the repertoire was profiled, and TCRdb retains in-frame clones only, with some absent. Of approximately 70,000 clones listed, under 98% were seen once; the top ten hold roughly 0.3%. The V and J ends lost 5 bases and 0 bases respectively, with 20 bases between them. This CDR3 is 18 amino acids long. Looked up from germline, CDR1 is MDHEN and CDR2 is SYDVKM. The chain recombines TRBV28 with TRBJ1-5; tentative D call: TRBD1 (5 bases). Sequencing was carried out using T cells isolated from PBMCs. This receptor was obtained from a human donor in good health. CDR3 region: CASSALGAIQYSNQPQHF. In DNA form, the CDR3 reads TGTGCCAGCAGTGCTCTAGGGGCAATACAGTATAGCAATCAGCCCCAGCATTTT.